The rows below give T cell receptor beta chains drawn from one sample of a study of blood T cell repertoires in COVID-19. The protocol was immunoSEQ multiplex PCR, while the TCRdb copy is restricted to in-frame clones and leaves out a portion. The data show approximately 100,000 clones, 70% to 90% seen once. The specimen sequenced was peripheral blood. The receptors here all came from a human donor with COVID-19, enrolled during active disease. The donor label of this sample is uncertain. Each CDR3 is given with its conserved first and last residue. A D gene is named only where the DNA matches it firmly. Only part of the rows carry a size: once, few, many, or a class if the clone is expanded.

length	size	V	J	D	CDR3	DNA
14	NA	TRBV6-1	TRBJ1-3	TRBD1	CASSDRQGRNTIYF	TGTGCCAGCAGTGATCGACAGGGGCGGAACACCATATATTTT
16	NA	TRBV2	TRBJ2-1	NA	CASTPDGVLLENEQFF	TGTGCCAGCACCCCCGACGGGGTTCTCTTAGAGAATGAGCAGTTCTTC
13	NA	TRBV19	TRBJ1-1	TRBD1	CASNRGLGTEAFF	TGTGCCAGTAACAGGGGGCTAGGGACTGAAGCTTTCTTT
14	NA	TRBV19	TRBJ2-3	NA	CASRVTGMADTQYF	TGTGCCAGTAGGGTTACGGGGATGGCAGATACGCAGTATTTT
15	NA	TRBV11-1	TRBJ2-7	TRBD1	CASSQRTGPSYEQYF	TGTGCCAGCAGCCAGCGGACAGGGCCTTCCTACGAGCAGTACTTC
14	NA	TRBV6-5	TRBJ1-1	TRBD1	CASRLTGGFAEAFF	TGTGCCAGCAGACTGACAGGGGGCTTTGCTGAAGCTTTCTTT
13	NA	TRBV6-5	TRBJ1-3	NA	CASSRSSGNTIYF	TGTGCCAGCAGCCGGTCTTCTGGAAACACCATATATTTT
14	NA	TRBV5-1	TRBJ2-3	NA	CASSFYRNTDTQYF	TGCGCCAGCAGCTTTTACAGAAACACAGATACGCAGTATTTT
15	NA	TRBV19	TRBJ2-5	NA	CASSIGGHHQETQYF	TGTGCCAGTAGTATAGGGGGACACCACCAAGAGACCCAGTACTTC
15	NA	TRBV25-1	TRBJ2-4	NA	CASSADNVPKNIQYF	TGTGCCAGCAGTGCGGACAATGTACCCAAAAACATTCAGTACTTC
14	NA	TRBV10-3	TRBJ1-6	TRBD1	CAISEGTGNSPLHF	TGTGCCATCAGTGAGGGGACAGGGAATTCACCCCTCCACTTT
16	NA	TRBV11-1	TRBJ1-1	TRBD1	CASSLALGQYSSEAFF	TGTGCCAGCAGCTTAGCTCTGGGACAGTACTCCTCGGAAGCTTTCTTT
11	NA	TRBV20-1	TRBJ2-7	NA	CSALEVYEQYF	TGCAGTGCCTTGGAGGTTTACGAGCAGTACTTC
12	NA	TRBV10-3	TRBJ2-5	NA	CAISYNQETQYF	TGTGCCATCAGTTACAACCAAGAGACCCAGTACTTC
14	NA	TRBV5-1	TRBJ2-7	TRBD1	CARRSRDREHEQYF	TGCGCCAGGCGCTCTCGGGACAGGGAACACGAGCAGTACTTC
16	once	TRBV6-5	TRBJ1-6	NA	CASSYSELLYNSPLHF	TGTGCCAGCAGTTACTCGGAGCTGTTGTATAATTCACCCCTCCACTTT
17	NA	TRBV13	TRBJ1-1	TRBD1	CASSLGTQGARDTEAFF	TGTGCCAGCAGCTTAGGCACCCAGGGGGCTCGTGACACTGAAGCTTTCTTT
17	NA	TRBV19	TRBJ1-4	TRBD1	CASSSRDRERANEKLFF	TGTGCCAGTAGTTCCCGGGACAGGGAGCGGGCTAATGAAAAACTGTTTTTT
12	few	TRBV7-3	TRBJ2-5	TRBD2	CASSDSGETQYF	TGTGCCAGCAGCGATAGCGGGGAGACCCAGTACTTC
12	NA	TRBV6-5	TRBJ2-7	NA	CASSPDKYEQYF	TGTGCCAGCAGTCCCGACAAGTACGAGCAGTACTTC
14	NA	TRBV3-1/TRBV3-2	TRBJ1-2	NA	CASSQVSRAHGYTF	TGTGCCAGCAGCCAAGTCTCCAGGGCGCATGGCTACACCTTC
15	NA	TRBV9	TRBJ2-2	NA	CASSVATGGIGELFF	TGTGCCAGCAGCGTAGCTACGGGGGGCATAGGGGAGCTGTTTTTT
15	NA	TRBV27	TRBJ2-5	NA	CASSRSGRPQETQYF	TGTGCCAGCAGTAGGAGCGGTCGCCCCCAAGAGACCCAGTACTTC
15	NA	TRBV20-1	TRBJ2-7	TRBD2	CSASSALAGTYEQYF	TGCAGTGCTAGTAGTGCGCTAGCGGGTACCTACGAGCAGTACTTC
13	once	TRBV2	TRBJ2-5	TRBD2	CASSLRERETQYF	TGTGCCAGCAGTTTGCGGGAGAGGGAGACCCAGTACTTC
16	NA	TRBV27	TRBJ2-5	TRBD2	CASPPAGGPLGETQYF	TGTGCCAGCCCCCCGGCGGGGGGGCCTCTAGGGGAGACCCAGTACTTC
13	once	TRBV3-1/TRBV3-2	TRBJ2-2	NA	CASSQESSGELFF	TGTGCCAGCAGCCAAGAGAGCTCCGGGGAGCTGTTTTTT
16	NA	TRBV25-1	TRBJ1-4	TRBD1	CASSKTEGAVGEKLFF	TGTGCCAGCAGCAAAACGGAGGGGGCGGTCGGTGAAAAACTGTTTTTT